The 21 T cell receptor beta chains below come from one sample, sequenced in a study of cytomegalovirus exposure and HLA in healthy donors. The table came from immunoSEQ multiplex PCR; TCRdb's copy has only in-frame clones and leaves some out. The sample has some 170,000 clones, roughly 86% seen once. Input material: PBMCs. These receptors came from a man aged 18 to 30 in good health and CMV-seropositive.

As DNA, the CDR3 is TGTGCCTGGAGTGCCCCCCGGACTAGAACCTACGAGCAGTACTTC. This gives the protein CAWSAPRTRTYEQYF. The chain combines TRBV30 with TRBJ2-7; 7 nucleotides align to TRBD2. Germline assignment: CDR1 GTSNPN and CDR2 SVGIG (reference sequence). The CDR3 has 15 residues. V shed 1 base, J shed 2 bases, and the junction held 8 bases outside the gene matches.

The CDR3 DNA follows: TGCGCCAGCAGCCCCCTCGGACAGGGCCAAGAGACCCAGTACTTC. Residues: CASSPLGQGQETQYF. The rearrangement uses TRBV4-3 and TRBJ2-5; TRBD1 agrees at 8 bases. The CDR3 sequence is 15 residues long. Germline trimming cut 4 bases from V and 1 base from J; bases unmatched to any gene: 5. The germline V gene has CDR1 LGHNA and CDR2 YSLEER.

The chain employs TRBV7-2 and TRBJ1-1, with D uncertain. CDR1 and CDR2 from the germline V gene are SGHTA and FQGNSA. The CDR3 spans 15 residues. V shed 3 bases and J shed 0 bases, with 11 bases lying between them. The CDR3: CASSFGKGMNTEAFF. The CDR3 DNA reads as TGTGCCAGCAGCTTCGGGAAAGGGATGAACACTGAAGCTTTCTTT. The full variable domain, completed using reference TRBV7-2 and TRBJ1-1, is GAGVSQSPSNKVTEKGKDVELRCDPISGHTALYWYRQSLGQGLEFLIYFQGNSAPDKSGLPSDRFSAERTGGSVSTLTIQRTQQEDSAVYLCASSFGKGMNTEAFFGQGTRLTVV.

The chain has TRBV28 and TRBJ2-7; 8 nucleotides line up with TRBD2. Losses at the gene ends were 6 bases for V and 5 bases for J; bases not matched to a gene: 9. The germline CDR1 and CDR2 sequences are MDHEN and SYDVKM. This CDR3 comprises 14 residues. This chain's CDR3 is CASSSSGSMNEQYF. The CDR3 DNA reads TGTGCCAGCAGCAGCAGCGGGAGCATGAACGAGCAGTACTTC.

The V and J genes are TRBV7-2 and TRBJ1-1, with TRBD1 matching 10 bases. V dropped 6 bases and J dropped 7; count of bases not matched to a gene: 8. The CDR3 is made up of 14 amino acids. CDR1 and CDR2 (germline): SGHTA, FQGNSA. CDR3 DNA sequence: TGTGCCAGCAGAACGACAGGGGGCGGGGTTGAAGCTTTCTTT. Translation gives CASRTTGGGVEAFF.

The rearrangement joins TRBV4-1 to TRBJ1-5, with TRBD1 identical over 7 bases. CDR1 and CDR2 from the germline V gene are MGHRA and YSYEKL. The CDR3 totals 17 residues. V shed 4 bases and J 1 base; nucleotides not matched to a gene: 10. The CDR3 bases are TGCGCCAGCAGCCCCGGGTTCAGGGGGAGAAGCAATCAGCCCCAGCATTTT. This encodes CASSPGFRGRSNQPQHF.

The chain joins TRBV6-5 to TRBJ2-6; D unresolved. This CDR3 has 15 amino acids. Germline values: CDR1 MNHEY, CDR2 SVGAGI. Trimming pared 2 bases from V and 0 bases from J, leaving 5 bases between. As DNA, the CDR3 is TGTGCCAGCAGTTACCCGTCCTCTGGGGCCAACGTCCTGACTTTC. Translating it yields CASSYPSSGANVLTF.

The chain links TRBV27 to TRBJ2-7, with TRBD2 identical over 13 bases. The CDR3 is 15 residues long. In germline, CDR1 is MNHEY, CDR2 SMNVEV (reference sequence). V was pared by 6 bases and J by 5 bases, with 7 bases of the junction left unmatched. CDR3 amino acids: CASSPGTSGIDEQYF. The CDR3 region has the DNA TGTGCCAGCAGCCCCGGGACTAGCGGGATAGACGAGCAGTACTTC.

This clone occurred once. The rearrangement joins TRBV6-6 to TRBJ1-2, with 8 positions matching TRBD1. CDR1 is MNHNY and CDR2 is SVGAGI in the germline V gene (reference sequence). This CDR3 comprises 13 residues. The V gene end was trimmed by 10 bases and the J gene end by 8 bases; junction bases not matched to a gene: 12. CDR3 sequence: CATRGTGPGGYTF. CDR3 bases: TGTGCCACCAGGGGGACAGGCCCTGGGGGCTACACCTTC.

This chain uses TRBV19 with TRBJ2-2; the D is unclear. The CDR3 contains 12 residues. V was pared by 6 bases and J by 5 bases, with 7 bases between. Germline V CDR1 and CDR2: LNHDA, SQIVND (reference sequence). The CDR3 protein is CASSLVTGELFF. The CDR3 DNA is TGTGCCAGTAGCCTAGTGACCGGGGAGCTGTTTTTT. The whole variable domain, remainder taken from reference TRBV19 and TRBJ2-2, is DGGITQSPKYLFRKEGQNVTLSCEQNLNHDAMYWYRQDPGQGLRLIYYSQIVNDFQKGDIAEGYSVSREKKESFPLTVTSAQKNPTAFYLCASSLVTGELFFGEGSRLTVL.

This chain links TRBV18 with TRBJ2-1; tentatively, D is TRBD2 (6 bases). This CDR3 contains 15 residues. CDR1 KGHSH and CDR2 LQKENI come from the germline V gene. Trimming removed 1 base from V and 8 bases from J, with 15 bases in between. The CDR3 region has the DNA TGTGCCAGCTCACCACGTGAGGGGACTGGTGATGAGCAGTTCTTC. Translating gives CASSPREGTGDEQFF. Together with reference TRBV18 and TRBJ2-1, the CDR3 gives the full variable domain: NAGVMQNPRHLVRRRGQEARLRCSPMKGHSHVYWYRQLPEEGLKFMVYLQKENIIDESGMPKERFSAEFPKEGPSILRIQQVVRGDSAAYFCASSPREGTGDEQFFGPGTRLTVL.

This clone has a handful of counts. CDR3 loop: CASSPGLAGPTGELFF. CDR3 coding DNA: TGTGCCAGCAGCCCAGGGCTGGCGGGACCCACCGGGGAGCTGTTTTTT. The chain carries TRBV13 and TRBJ2-2; a weak D match, TRBD2 (6 bases). The CDR3 extends over 16 amino acids. CDR1 PRHDT and CDR2 FYEKMQ come from the germline V gene (reference sequence). V was trimmed by 5 bases and J by 4 bases, leaving 17 bases between them.

V usage is TRBV5-6 and J usage is TRBJ2-7; D is possibly TRBD2 (6 bases). There are 15 residues in the CDR3. Looked up from germline, CDR1 is SGHDT and CDR2 is YYEEEE. The V and J ends lost 4 bases and 5 bases respectively, with 19 bases between them. This CDR3 reads CASSLSGWATDEQYF. The DNA of the CDR3 is TGTGCCAGCAGCCTTAGCGGTTGGGCTACGGACGAGCAGTACTTC.

This chain connects TRBV2 to TRBJ2-7, with TRBD1 matching over 7 bases. V shed 6 bases, J shed 2 bases, and the junction held 7 bases outside the gene matches. Germline V gene data show CDR1 as SNHLY and CDR2 as FYNNEI. This CDR3 has 14 amino acids. CDR3 in DNA: TGTGCCAGCAGGGTAGACAGGGCCCCCTACGAGCAGTACTTC. Translated: CASRVDRAPYEQYF. The full variable domain, completed using reference TRBV2 and TRBJ2-7, is EPEVTQTPSHQVTQMGQEVILRCVPISNHLYFYWYRQILGQKVEFLVSFYNNEISEKSEIFDDQFSVERPDGSNFTLKIRSTKLEDSAMYFCASRVDRAPYEQYFGPGTRLTVT.

This clone was counted between two and nine times. The chain uses TRBV6-5 and TRBJ2-1, with unresolved D. V was trimmed by 4 bases and J by 2 bases, leaving 6 bases between them. The CDR3 has 13 residues. Germline CDR1 reads MNHEY; CDR2 reads SVGAGI. CDR3 region: CASSLATYNEQFF. Written as DNA, the CDR3 is TGTGCCAGCAGTTTGGCAACCTACAATGAGCAGTTCTTC.

As regards this clone: Different DNA sequences within this sample yield the same CDR3. The J gene is TRBJ1-1, the V gene TRBV7-9, with 7 bases that match TRBD1. CDR1 is SEHNR, CDR2 FQNEAQ, per germline (reference sequence). This CDR3 region has 12 residues. With V trimmed by 5 bases and J by 4 bases, 1 base remained unmatched. CDR3 region: CASSPGGTEAFF. Here the CDR3 DNA reads TGTGCCAGCAGCCCAGGGGGCACTGAAGCTTTCTTT.

The rearrangement uses TRBV18 and TRBJ1-2; D unresolved. The CDR3 has 14 residues. In germline, CDR1 is KGHSH, CDR2 LQKENI. V was pared by 0 bases and J by 4 bases, with 9 bases between. The CDR3 reads CASSPPVALYGYTF. CDR3 DNA: TGTGCCAGCTCACCACCAGTAGCACTCTATGGCTACACCTTC.

V usage is TRBV7-2 and J usage is TRBJ1-1; no clear D. The CDR3 length is 16 residues. Trimming took 3 bases from V and 0 from J, leaving 14 bases between them. CDR1 and CDR2 (germline): SGHTA, FQGNSA. The CDR3 DNA reads as TGTGCCAGCAGCTTCCCGCCCCCTCGGGTGAACACTGAAGCTTTCTTT. Translation: CASSFPPPRVNTEAFF.

V gene TRBV12-5 combines with J gene TRBJ2-3; perhaps TRBD2 as D (6 bases). In germline, CDR1 is LGHNT, CDR2 FRNRAP. The CDR3 loop spans 14 amino acids. Trimming stripped 9 bases from V and 3 bases from J, with 16 bases between. The CDR3 reads CASATQEGTDTQYF. In nucleotides, the CDR3 is TGTGCTAGCGCCACACAGGAGGGGACAGATACGCAGTATTTT. Filled out from reference TRBV12-5 and TRBJ2-3, the complete variable domain reads DARVTQTPRHKVTEMGQEVTMRCQPILGHNTVFWYRQTMMQGLELLAYFRNRAPLDDSGMPKDRFSAEMPDATLATLKIQPSEPRDSAVYFCASATQEGTDTQYFGPGTRLTVL.

The sample holds one count of this clone. Other DNA sequences within the sample encode an identical CDR3. The DNA of the CDR3 is TGTGCCAGCAGCTTACAGGGCTATGGCTACACCTTC. It yields the protein CASSLQGYGYTF. The chain is built from TRBV7-2 and TRBJ1-2; D might be TRBD1 (5 bases). The CDR3 is made up of 12 amino acids. V was cut by 2 bases and J by 4 bases, with 5 bases left in between. Germline CDR1 and CDR2: SGHTA and FQGNSA.

The chain links TRBV19 to TRBJ1-1; TRBD1 is a possible D gene (5 bases). CDR3 length: 13 residues. V lost 10 bases and J lost 6, with 18 bases in between. CDR1 and CDR2 (germline): LNHDA, SQIVND (reference sequence). In DNA form, the CDR3 reads TGTGCCACCCAAAGACAGACCGCTCCTGAAGCTTTCTTT. Translated, it gives CATQRQTAPEAFF.